This passage covers 24 T cell receptor beta chains from one sample sequenced in a study of shared clonotypes between healthy human individuals. This table comes from immunoSEQ multiplex PCR, and its TCRdb copy is limited to in-frame clones, with some not included. The sample yields some 490,000 clones, approximately 84% seen once. Sequencing was done on a sample of PBMCs. These receptors all stem from a woman between 40 and 55 years old in good health. Some clones in this sample may be carry-over from other donors' samples.

This clone was seen more than once but under ten times. The chain uses TRBV9 and TRBJ2-1; D not certain. Trimming took off 4 bases at V and 7 bases at J, with 12 bases between the two ends. Germline CDR1 SGDLS, CDR2 YYNGEE. This CDR3 contains 13 residues. CDR3 bases: TGTGCCAGCAGCCCCCCGGACGTAAATGAGCAGTTCTTC. Translating it yields CASSPPDVNEQFF.

The J gene is TRBJ1-5, the V gene TRBV6-6; D is perhaps TRBD1 (6 bases). CDR1 and CDR2 from the germline V gene are MNHNY and SVGAGI (reference sequence). Trimming left V 5 bases short and J 4 bases short, with 12 bases between. The CDR3 length is 14 residues. DNA for the CDR3: TGTGCCAGCAGTCTAGAACAGGGTAATCAGCCCCAGCATTTT. Translating gives CASSLEQGNQPQHF.

V usage is TRBV2 and J usage is TRBJ2-6; no clear D. CDR1 is SNHLY and CDR2 is FYNNEI in the germline V gene. With 11 bases removed from V and 0 bases from J, the gap between germline ends came to 8 bases. There are 13 residues in the CDR3. The CDR3, as DNA: TGTGCCTCCGGGTTCTCTGGGGCCAACGTCCTGACTTTC. Translating gives CASGFSGANVLTF.

The J gene is TRBJ2-7, the V gene TRBV7-2; D may be TRBD1 (7 bases). The CDR3 has 15 amino acids. CDR1 is SGHTA and CDR2 is FQGNSA in the germline V gene. With 5 bases removed from V and 2 bases from J, the gap between germline ends came to 16 bases. DNA of the CDR3: TGTGCCAGCAGCCTCCGACAGGGAGGCACCTACGAGCAGTACTTC. It specifies CASSLRQGGTYEQYF.

This clone has a single count. The rearrangement joins TRBV27 to TRBJ2-7, with D possibly being TRBD1 (5 bases). V dropped 4 bases and J dropped 4 bases, with 8 bases sitting between them. CDR3 length: 12 amino acids. CDR1 is MNHEY and CDR2 is SMNVEV in the germline V gene (reference sequence). The CDR3: CASSSQAYEQYF. For the CDR3, the DNA is TGTGCCAGCAGTTCACAGGCTTACGAGCAGTACTTC.

This chain joins TRBV12-1 and TRBJ2-7; TRBD2 is the table's D call, not checked against the DNA. TRBV12-1 is an annotated pseudogene. The CDR3 is made up of 14 amino acids. The CDR3 is CASKLWGGYYEQYF. CDR3 bases: TGTGCCAGCAAACTCTGGGGGGGTTACTACGAGCAGTACTTC.

This chain joins TRBV14 and TRBJ2-7, with TRBD1 matching 7 bases. V gave up 1 base and J gave up 2 bases; unmatched junction bases: 2. Germline loops: CDR1 SGHDN, CDR2 FVKESK. The CDR3 length is 14 residues. CDR3 sequence: CASSQGTGTYEQYF. The CDR3 bases are TGTGCCAGCAGCCAAGGGACAGGCACCTACGAGCAGTACTTC.

CDR3 DNA sequence: TGTGCCAGCAGCTTTGGAAGCGGAAGAACCTACGAGCAGTACTTC. It encodes CASSFGSGRTYEQYF. The V call is TRBV11-1, the J call TRBJ2-7; perhaps TRBD2 as D (5 bases). Trimming pared 3 bases from V and 2 bases from J, leaving 14 bases between. CDR1 is SGHAT, CDR2 FQDESV, per germline (reference sequence). The length of the CDR3 is 15 residues.

Remarks on this clone: With only one base between it and a far larger clone, this is likely a read error. V gene TRBV29-1 combines with J gene TRBJ1-2; a possible D gene is TRBD1 (5 bases). V lost 4 bases, J lost 2 bases, and 14 bases lay in between. Germline values: CDR1 SQVTM, CDR2 ANQGSEA. CDR3 length: 14 amino acids. The CDR3 is CSVGRQWANYGYTF. CDR3 nucleotide sequence: TGCAGCGTTGGCCGACAGTGGGCGAACTATGGCTACACCTTC.

This clone was observed many times. V and J are TRBV28 and TRBJ2-7, with D tentatively TRBD1 (6 bases). Trimming took off 5 bases at V and 4 bases at J, with 18 bases between the two ends. This CDR3 is 15 amino acids long. Germline CDR1 MDHEN, CDR2 SYDVKM. The DNA for the CDR3 is TGTGCCAGCAGTCTCAGGGGATGGGCGGGTTACGAGCAGTACTTC. Translated, it gives CASSLRGWAGYEQYF.

V usage is TRBV10-2 and J usage is TRBJ1-5, with D perhaps TRBD1 (5 bases). This CDR3 contains 14 residues. Trimming cost V 6 bases and J 6 bases, with 15 bases left between them. CDR1 and CDR2 from the germline V gene are WSHSY and SAAADI. CDR3 sequence: CASSQRQTAQPQHF. The CDR3 DNA follows: TGCGCCAGCAGCCAAAGACAGACGGCTCAGCCCCAGCATTTT.

This sequence joins TRBV29-1 and TRBJ2-1, with 9 bases matching TRBD2. Germline V gene sequence: CDR1 SQVTM, CDR2 ANQGSEA. The CDR3 consists of 15 residues. V lost 4 bases and J lost 5; bases outside the gene matches: 9. CDR3 protein: CSVGGSGRINNEQFF. The CDR3 DNA follows: TGCAGCGTTGGGGGTAGCGGGAGAATCAACAATGAGCAGTTCTTC.

The rearrangement joins TRBV28 to TRBJ2-1; 10 nucleotides align to TRBD1. There are 15 residues in the CDR3. CDR1 and CDR2 from the germline V gene are MDHEN and SYDVKM. The junction had 13 bases not matched to a gene; V was cut back by 7 bases and J by 10 bases. CDR3 nucleotides: TGTGCCAGCAACCCGATAGGGACAGGGGACAGGGAGCAGTTCTTC. It specifies CASNPIGTGDREQFF.

This chain joins TRBV28 and TRBJ1-2, with D perhaps TRBD1 (6 bases). The CDR3 is made up of 12 amino acids. The V and J ends lost 1 base and 8 bases respectively, with 8 bases between them. CDR1 is MDHEN and CDR2 is SYDVKM in the germline V gene. CDR3 coding DNA: TGTGCCAGCAGTTTATCAGGGGTCGGCTACACCTTC. Translation gives CASSLSGVGYTF.

This sequence joins TRBV29-1 and TRBJ2-5; D perhaps matches TRBD1 (5 bases). CDR1 and CDR2 (germline): SQVTM, ANQGSEA. The CDR3 has 17 residues. The V and J ends lost 4 bases and 0 bases respectively, with 21 bases between them. The CDR3 reads CSVVRQTHIPYQETQYF. In nucleotides, the CDR3 is TGCAGCGTTGTTCGACAGACCCACATACCGTACCAAGAGACCCAGTACTTC.

The genes are TRBV18 and TRBJ2-2, with TRBD2 matching 10 bases. Germline CDR1 KGHSH, CDR2 LQKENI. The V gene end was trimmed by 3 bases and the J gene end by 6 bases; junction bases not matched to a gene: 10. The CDR3 has 17 amino acids. The CDR3 reads CASSPPSRLAGAGELFF. The DNA for the CDR3 is TGTGCCAGCTCACCTCCTTCTAGGCTAGCGGGAGCCGGGGAGCTGTTTTTT. Supplemented by reference TRBV18 and TRBJ2-2, the full variable domain reads NAGVMQNPRHLVRRRGQEARLRCSPMKGHSHVYWYRQLPEEGLKFMVYLQKENIIDESGMPKERFSAEFPKEGPSILRIQQVVRGDSAAYFCASSPPSRLAGAGELFFGEGSRLTVL.

On this clone: It is likely a read error: a sequence one base away is far more abundant. The rearrangement links TRBV6-1 to TRBJ1-2, with a weak D call TRBD1 (5 bases). Germline CDR1 and CDR2: MNHNS and SASEGT. V was pared by 4 bases and J by 8 bases, with 23 bases between. The CDR3 is 16 residues long. The CDR3 protein is CASSGLWVGPTRGYTF. The CDR3 DNA sequence: TGTGCCAGCAGTGGATTGTGGGTGGGGCCAACTCGGGGCTACACCTTC.

The genes are TRBV5-4 and TRBJ2-4; D is ambiguous. Per germline, CDR1 SGHNT and CDR2 YYREEE (reference sequence). Deletions cut 9 bases from V and 0 bases from J, with 10 bases between. CDR3 size: 13 residues. The CDR3 coding sequence is TGTGCCACCCACCGTCAAGCCAAAAACATTCAGTACTTC. Translation: CATHRQAKNIQYF.

This chain connects TRBV7-2 to TRBJ2-7, with 7 nucleotides matching TRBD1. The CDR3 runs to 14 residues. With V trimmed by 5 bases and J by 4 bases, 8 bases remained unmatched. In germline, CDR1 is SGHTA, CDR2 FQGNSA. CDR3 coding DNA: TGTGCCAGCAGCCCGACAGGGACCTGGTACGAGCAGTACTTC. It translates to CASSPTGTWYEQYF. The variable domain in full, with the rest retrieved from reference TRBV7-2 and TRBJ2-7, is GAGVSQSPSNKVTEKGKDVELRCDPISGHTALYWYRQSLGQGLEFLIYFQGNSAPDKSGLPSDRFSAERTGGSVSTLTIQRTQQEDSAVYLCASSPTGTWYEQYFGPGTRLTVT.

This sequence joins TRBV28 and TRBJ1-2, with D tentatively TRBD1 (5 bases). There are 15 residues in the CDR3. V lost 2 bases to trimming and J lost 4 bases, with 14 bases between them. CDR1 is MDHEN and CDR2 is SYDVKM in the germline V gene. The CDR3 region is CASSLQGGLFYGYTF. The DNA of the CDR3 is TGTGCCAGCAGTTTACAGGGTGGGCTATTCTATGGCTACACCTTC.

A note on this clone: With a far larger clone one base away, a read error is the likely cause. The chain links TRBV4-1 to TRBJ2-5; D is undetermined. V was pared by 4 bases and J by 4 bases, with 16 bases between. There are 15 residues in the CDR3. Germline V CDR1 and CDR2: MGHRA, YSYEKL. CDR3 in amino acids: CASSRDWLPPETQYF. In DNA, the CDR3 is TGCGCCAGCAGCCGAGATTGGCTCCCCCCAGAGACCCAGTACTTC.

V and J are TRBV19 and TRBJ2-4, with 14 bases that match TRBD2. Per the germline V gene, CDR1 is LNHDA and CDR2 is SQIVND (reference sequence). The CDR3 has 18 amino acids. With 6 bases clipped from V and 0 bases from J, the junction kept 7 bases outside the gene matches. The CDR3: CASRGVGLAGEAKNIQYF. CDR3 in DNA: TGTGCCAGTAGGGGAGTGGGACTAGCGGGAGAAGCCAAAAACATTCAGTACTTC.

The V gene is TRBV7-6, the J gene TRBJ2-2; TRBD2 might be the D (6 bases). With 2 bases removed from V and 6 bases from J, the gap between germline ends came to 16 bases. The CDR3 has 16 amino acids. Germline CDR1 SGHVS, CDR2 FNYEAQ. CDR3 sequence: CASSLPGGPGSGELFF. The DNA of the CDR3 is TGTGCCAGCAGCTTACCCGGGGGACCAGGTTCCGGGGAGCTGTTTTTT.

The gene calls are TRBV5-4 and TRBJ2-5; the match to TRBD2 covers 10 bases. The junction had 0 bases not matched to a gene; V was cut back by 1 base and J by 0 bases. There are 15 residues in the CDR3. Looked up from germline, CDR1 is SGHNT and CDR2 is YYREEE (reference sequence). In nucleotides, the CDR3 is TGTGCCAGCAGCTTGACTAGCGGGAACCAAGAGACCCAGTACTTC. As protein: CASSLTSGNQETQYF.